This TCR beta chain was sequenced in a study of T-cell reconstitution after alpha-beta-depleted transplantation in children. Study conclusions and caveats: Reportedly, only several hundred clones from non-depleted graft cells drove alpha-beta T-cell counts at about two months.

The library targeted TCRbeta and was prepared with unique molecular identifiers. Via MiXCR, TCRdb re-called the PCR reads, giving one row per CDR3 protein. The table has 750,000 to 950,000 distinct CDR3 sequences, roughly 15% seen once. This clonotype occurred a few times. Its antigen is unidentified. Trimming pared 4 bases from V and 3 bases from J, leaving 16 bases between. This CDR3 region has 14 residues. Germline V lookup: CDR1 SQVTM, CDR2 ANQGSEA. The source was PBMCs, mostly from graft donor cells, collected 360 days after TCRalphabeta/CD19-depleted stem cell transplant. This clonotype originated in a male patient younger than 18 who had a stem cell transplant for acute lymphoblastic leukemia, so the T cells may come from the graft donor. This chain joins TRBV29-1 and TRBJ2-7; D unclear. CDR3 DNA: TGCAGCGTTGCCCGGTCAAGACAAGACTACGAGCAGTACTTC. Amino acid sequence: CSVARSRQDYEQYF.